This T cell receptor beta chain was identified during a study of PD-L1 blockade in urothelial cancer. Study-level information: Investigators checked blood 3 weeks (second dose) and 6 weeks after treatment start.

Assay: immunoSEQ multiplex PCR; the TCRdb copy retains only in-frame clones and omits some. Of tens of thousands of clones in the sample, more than 70% are singletons; the top ten hold about 15%. Time point given: pretreatment peripheral blood. The CDR3 consists of 17 residues. The germline gives CDR1 SGHRS, CDR2 YFSETQ. J gave up 5 bases and V 4 bases, and 11 bases lay outside the gene matches. The chain couples TRBV5-1 to TRBJ2-2, with 10 bases identical to TRBD1. The sequenced sample was PBMCs, obtained around atezolizumab (anti-PD-L1) treatment. The receptor comes from a man in his sixties with urothelial cancer. The CDR3 bases are TGCGCCAGCAGCAAGAAGACAGGGGGCGATTCAACCGGGGAGCTGTTTTTT. Encoded protein: CASSKKTGGDSTGELFF.